Sequencing of this T cell receptor beta chain was carried out in a study of identical twins. TCRdb analysed the 5' RACE reads with MiXCR anew, one entry per CDR3 protein. The data hold hundreds of thousands of distinct CDR3 sequences, with approximately 13% observed a single time. Study results and limitations: Models predicted too little out-of-frame TCR alpha sharing in monozygotic twins. Memory repertoires lacked the insertion deficit that abundant cord blood beta clonotypes showed.

A few counts support this clonotype. Its antigen is as yet unknown. V shed 6 bases and J shed 0 bases, with 11 bases lying between them. Germline V gives CDR1 DFQATT, CDR2 SNEGSKA (reference sequence). The CDR3 covers 13 residues. This sample also appeared in a second study, on yellow fever vaccine responses in identical twins. As that study records: Reportedly, the response of twins' T cells to the vaccine seemed partly convergent, partly personalized.

The sample comprised PBMCs. This clonotype was sampled from a woman under 30 in good health. The rearrangement uses TRBV20-1 and TRBJ2-5, with a possible D match to TRBD2 (6 bases). CDR3 coding DNA: TGCAGTGCGTCTCGGGGGAACCAAGAGACCCAGTACTTC. It is translated as CSASRGNQETQYF.